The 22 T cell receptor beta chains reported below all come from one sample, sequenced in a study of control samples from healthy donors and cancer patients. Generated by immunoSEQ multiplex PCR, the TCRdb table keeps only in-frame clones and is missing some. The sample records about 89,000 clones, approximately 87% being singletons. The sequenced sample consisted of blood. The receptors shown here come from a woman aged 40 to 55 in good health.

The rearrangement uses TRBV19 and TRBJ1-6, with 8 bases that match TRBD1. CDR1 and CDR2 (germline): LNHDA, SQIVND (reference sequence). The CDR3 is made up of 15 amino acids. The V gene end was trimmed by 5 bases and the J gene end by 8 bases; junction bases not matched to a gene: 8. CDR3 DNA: TGTGCCAGTAGTCGGACAGGGAATGGGGATTCACCCCTCCACTTT. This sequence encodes CASSRTGNGDSPLHF. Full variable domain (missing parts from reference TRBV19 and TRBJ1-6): DGGITQSPKYLFRKEGQNVTLSCEQNLNHDAMYWYRQDPGQGLRLIYYSQIVNDFQKGDIAEGYSVSREKKESFPLTVTSAQKNPTAFYLCASSRTGNGDSPLHFGNGTRLTVT.

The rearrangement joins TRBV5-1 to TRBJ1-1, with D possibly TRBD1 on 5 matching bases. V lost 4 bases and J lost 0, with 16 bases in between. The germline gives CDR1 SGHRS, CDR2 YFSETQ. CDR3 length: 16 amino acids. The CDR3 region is CASSPSRQYMNTEAFF. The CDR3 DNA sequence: TGCGCCAGCAGCCCATCTCGACAGTACATGAACACTGAAGCTTTCTTT.

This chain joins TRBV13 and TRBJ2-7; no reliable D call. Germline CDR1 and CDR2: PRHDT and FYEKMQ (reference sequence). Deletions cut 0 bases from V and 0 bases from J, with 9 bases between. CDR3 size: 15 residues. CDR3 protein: CASSLGVRASYEQYF. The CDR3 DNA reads TGTGCCAGCAGCTTAGGGGTTCGGGCCTCCTACGAGCAGTACTTC.

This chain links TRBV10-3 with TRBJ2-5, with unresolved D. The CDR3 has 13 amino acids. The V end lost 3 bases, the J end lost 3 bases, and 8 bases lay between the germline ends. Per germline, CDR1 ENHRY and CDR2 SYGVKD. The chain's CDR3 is CAISDASEETQYF. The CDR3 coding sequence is TGTGCCATCAGTGATGCCTCGGAAGAGACCCAGTACTTC.

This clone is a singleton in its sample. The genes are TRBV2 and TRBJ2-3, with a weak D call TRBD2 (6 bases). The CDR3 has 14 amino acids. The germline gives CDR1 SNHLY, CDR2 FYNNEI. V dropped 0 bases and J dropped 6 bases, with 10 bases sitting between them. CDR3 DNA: TGTGCCAGCAGTGAAGCGGGCCGGGGGGATACGCAGTATTTT. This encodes CASSEAGRGDTQYF.

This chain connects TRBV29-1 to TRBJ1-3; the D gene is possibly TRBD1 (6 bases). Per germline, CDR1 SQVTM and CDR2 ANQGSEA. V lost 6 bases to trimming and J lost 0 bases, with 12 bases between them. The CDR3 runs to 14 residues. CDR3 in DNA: TGCAGCGTCCAGGGGACTCTCTCTGGAAACACCATATATTTT. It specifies CSVQGTLSGNTIYF. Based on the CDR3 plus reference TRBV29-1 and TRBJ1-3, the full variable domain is SAVISQKPSRDICQRGTSLTIQCQVDSQVTMMFWYRQQPGQSLTLIATANQGSEATYESGFVIDKFPISRPNLTFSTLTVSNMSPEDSSIYLCSVQGTLSGNTIYFGEGSWLTVV.

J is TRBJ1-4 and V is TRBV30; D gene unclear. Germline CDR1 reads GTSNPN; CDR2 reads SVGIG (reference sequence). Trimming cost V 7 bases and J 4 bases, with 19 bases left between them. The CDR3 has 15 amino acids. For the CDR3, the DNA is TGTGCCTTTTCCTCACCGGGTTCCTATAATGAAAAACTGTTTTTT. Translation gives CAFSSPGSYNEKLFF.

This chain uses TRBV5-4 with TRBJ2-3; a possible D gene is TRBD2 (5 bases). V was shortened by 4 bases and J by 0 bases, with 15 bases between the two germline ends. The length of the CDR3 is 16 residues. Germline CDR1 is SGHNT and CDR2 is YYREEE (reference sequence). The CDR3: CASSPYSGDSTDTQYF. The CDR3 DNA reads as TGTGCCAGCAGCCCCTACTCCGGGGATAGCACAGATACGCAGTATTTT.

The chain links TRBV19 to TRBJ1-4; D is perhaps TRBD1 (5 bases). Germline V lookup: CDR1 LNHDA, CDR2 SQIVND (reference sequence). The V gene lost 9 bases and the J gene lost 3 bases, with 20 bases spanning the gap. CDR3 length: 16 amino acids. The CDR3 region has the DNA TGTGCCAGCGGAAGGGAGGGGAGGAGGGCTAATGAAAAACTGTTTTTT. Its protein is CASGREGRRANEKLFF.

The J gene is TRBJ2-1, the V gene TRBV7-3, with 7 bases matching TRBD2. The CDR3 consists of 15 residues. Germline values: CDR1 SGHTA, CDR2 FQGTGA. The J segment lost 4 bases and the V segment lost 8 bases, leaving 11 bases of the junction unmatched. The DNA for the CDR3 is TGTGCCAGCCGCCCGGGGGGTGGGCTTTACAATGAGCAGTTCTTC. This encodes CASRPGGGLYNEQFF.

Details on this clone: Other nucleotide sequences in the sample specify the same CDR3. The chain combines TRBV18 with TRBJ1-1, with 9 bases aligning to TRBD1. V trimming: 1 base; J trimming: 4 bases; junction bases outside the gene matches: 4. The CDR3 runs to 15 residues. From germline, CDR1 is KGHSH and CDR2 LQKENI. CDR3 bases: TGTGCCAGCTCACCACAGAGGGGACAGGGCACTGAAGCTTTCTTT. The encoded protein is CASSPQRGQGTEAFF.

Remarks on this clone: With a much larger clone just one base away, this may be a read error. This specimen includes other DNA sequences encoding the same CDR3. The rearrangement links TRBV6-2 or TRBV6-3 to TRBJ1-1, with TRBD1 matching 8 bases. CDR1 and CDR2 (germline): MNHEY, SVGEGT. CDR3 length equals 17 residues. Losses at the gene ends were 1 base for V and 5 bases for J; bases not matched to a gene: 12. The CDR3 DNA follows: TGTGCCAGCAGTTACTTCGGACAGGGTTGGGCGAATACTGAAGCTTTCTTT. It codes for CASSYFGQGWANTEAFF.

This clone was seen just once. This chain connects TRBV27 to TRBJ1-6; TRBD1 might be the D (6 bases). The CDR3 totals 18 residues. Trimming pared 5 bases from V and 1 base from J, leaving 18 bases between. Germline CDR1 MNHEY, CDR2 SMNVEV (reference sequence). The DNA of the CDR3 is TGTGCCAGCAGTGGGGGGGGCTGGGGAGGATCCTATAATTCACCCCTCCACTTT. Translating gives CASSGGGWGGSYNSPLHF.

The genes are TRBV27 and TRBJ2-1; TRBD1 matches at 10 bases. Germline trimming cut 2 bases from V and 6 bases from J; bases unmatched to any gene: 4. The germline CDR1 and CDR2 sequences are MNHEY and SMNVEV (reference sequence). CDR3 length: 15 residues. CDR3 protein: CASSLRDRGGNEQFF. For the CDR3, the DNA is TGTGCCAGCAGTTTAAGGGACAGGGGTGGCAATGAGCAGTTCTTC.

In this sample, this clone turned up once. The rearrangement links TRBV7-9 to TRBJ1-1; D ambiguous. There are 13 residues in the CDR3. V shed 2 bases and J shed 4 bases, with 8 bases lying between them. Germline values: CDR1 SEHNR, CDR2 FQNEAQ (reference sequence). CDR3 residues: CASSLLGGTEAFF. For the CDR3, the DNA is TGTGCCAGCAGCTTACTGGGTGGCACTGAAGCTTTCTTT.

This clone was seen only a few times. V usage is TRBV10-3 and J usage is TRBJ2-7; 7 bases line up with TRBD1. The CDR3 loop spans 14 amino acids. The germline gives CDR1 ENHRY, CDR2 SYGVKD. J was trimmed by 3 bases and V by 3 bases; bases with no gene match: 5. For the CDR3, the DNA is TGTGCCATCAGTGACTTTGGGACAGACTACGAGCAGTACTTC. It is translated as CAISDFGTDYEQYF.

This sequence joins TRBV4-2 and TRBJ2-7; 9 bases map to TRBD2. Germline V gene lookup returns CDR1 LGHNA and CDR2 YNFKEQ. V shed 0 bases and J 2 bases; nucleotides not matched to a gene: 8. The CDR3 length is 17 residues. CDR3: CASSQDRSGGLPYEQYF. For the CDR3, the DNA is TGTGCCAGCAGCCAAGATCGGAGCGGGGGGCTGCCCTACGAGCAGTACTTC.

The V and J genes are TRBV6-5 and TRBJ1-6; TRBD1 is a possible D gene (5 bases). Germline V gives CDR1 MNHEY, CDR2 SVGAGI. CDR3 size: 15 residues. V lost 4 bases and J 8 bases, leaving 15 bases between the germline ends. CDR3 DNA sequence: TGTGCCAGCAGTTTAACGCTCAGGGTCGATTCACCCCTCCACTTT. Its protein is CASSLTLRVDSPLHF.

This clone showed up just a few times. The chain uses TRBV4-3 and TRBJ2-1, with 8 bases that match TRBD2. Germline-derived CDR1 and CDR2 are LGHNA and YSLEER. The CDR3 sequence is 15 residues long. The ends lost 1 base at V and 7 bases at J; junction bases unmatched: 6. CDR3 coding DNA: TGCGCCAGCAGCCAAGCGGGGGGGCCTCCGAATGAGCAGTTCTTC. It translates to CASSQAGGPPNEQFF.

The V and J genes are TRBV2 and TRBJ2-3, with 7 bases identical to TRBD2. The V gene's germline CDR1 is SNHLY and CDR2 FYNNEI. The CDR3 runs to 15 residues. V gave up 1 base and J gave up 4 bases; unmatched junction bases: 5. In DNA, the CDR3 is TGTGCCAGCAGTGAAGGGCGGGGGTCCGCAGATACGCAGTATTTT. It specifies CASSEGRGSADTQYF. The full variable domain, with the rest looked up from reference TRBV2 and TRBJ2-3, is EPEVTQTPSHQVTQMGQEVILRCVPISNHLYFYWYRQILGQKVEFLVSFYNNEISEKSEIFDDQFSVERPDGSNFTLKIRSTKLEDSAMYFCASSEGRGSADTQYFGPGTRLTVL.

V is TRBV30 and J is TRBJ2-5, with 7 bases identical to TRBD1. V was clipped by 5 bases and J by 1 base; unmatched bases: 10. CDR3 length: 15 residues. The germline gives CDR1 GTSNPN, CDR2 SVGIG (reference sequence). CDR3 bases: TGTGCCTGGGACAGGGACCTCGGAACCCAAGAGACCCAGTACTTC. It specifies CAWDRDLGTQETQYF.

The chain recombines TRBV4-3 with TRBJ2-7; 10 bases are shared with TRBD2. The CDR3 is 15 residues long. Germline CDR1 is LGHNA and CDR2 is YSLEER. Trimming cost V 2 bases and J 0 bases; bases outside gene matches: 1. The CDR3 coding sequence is TGCGCCAGCAGCCAACTAGCGGGGGACTCCTACGAGCAGTACTTC. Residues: CASSQLAGDSYEQYF.